The 21 T cell receptor beta chains presented below share a single source sample, sequenced in a study of OX40 agonist ivuxolimab in advanced cancers. Profiled with immunoSEQ multiplex PCR; TCRdb holds only in-frame clones, not every one. This table holds about 84,000 clones, approximately 88% found once. This specimen consisted of CD4+ or CD8+ T cells sorted from blood, obtained in a trial of the OX40 agonist ivuxolimab. The receptors shown here come from an adult with an advanced solid tumor such as melanoma, head and neck, liver or kidney cancer.

This clone showed up just a few times. The rearrangement uses TRBV10-1 and TRBJ1-1; D not certain. Germline values: CDR1 WNHNN, CDR2 SYGVQD (reference sequence). The CDR3 contains 13 residues. Trimming left V 8 bases short and J 1 base short, with 11 bases between. CDR3 region: CASSAEGNTEAFF. CDR3 in DNA: TGCGCCAGCTCCGCAGAGGGGAACACTGAAGCTTTCTTT.

For the CDR3, the DNA is TGTGCCAGCAGTTACTCGAGGGGGGGCCTCAACACTGAAGCTTTCTTT. Amino acid sequence: CASSYSRGGLNTEAFF. The chain employs TRBV6-5 and TRBJ1-1; D is perhaps TRBD1 (6 bases). CDR3 length equals 16 residues. Per germline, CDR1 MNHEY and CDR2 SVGAGI. The ends were cut back, 0 bases at V and 2 bases at J, with 13 bases in the middle.

The chain has TRBV6-5 and TRBJ1-1; 7 bases match TRBD1. Germline V lookup: CDR1 MNHEY, CDR2 SVGAGI. CDR3 length: 13 amino acids. V lost 6 bases, J lost 5 bases, and 6 bases stayed unmatched. CDR3: CASRTGVGTEAFF. The CDR3 DNA sequence: TGTGCCAGCAGAACAGGGGTAGGGACTGAAGCTTTCTTT.

The J gene is TRBJ2-1, the V gene TRBV6-1; a weak D match, TRBD1 (5 bases). The CDR3 extends over 14 amino acids. With 5 bases removed from V and 9 bases from J, the gap between germline ends came to 17 bases. Germline CDR1 is MNHNS and CDR2 is SASEGT. CDR3 nucleotide sequence: TGTGCCAGCAGTCCTACCTTTTCTGGGGCTGAGCAGTTCTTC. Translated: CASSPTFSGAEQFF.

The chain carries TRBV6-5 and TRBJ1-1; no clear D. CDR1 is MNHEY and CDR2 is SVGAGI in the germline V gene. Trimming took 7 bases from V and 8 from J, leaving 11 bases between them. The CDR3 covers 11 residues. This chain's CDR3 is CASIGRREAFF. CDR3 nucleotides: TGTGCCAGCATAGGACGCAGAGAAGCTTTCTTT.

This clone was picked up one time. The chain employs TRBV10-2 and TRBJ1-2, with D possibly TRBD1 on 5 matching bases. From germline, CDR1 is WSHSY and CDR2 SAAADI. The CDR3 has 14 amino acids. V shed 2 bases and J shed 6 bases, with 13 bases lying between them. The DNA for the CDR3 is TGCGCCAGCAGTGAGAGGAAGGGGATCAATGGCTACACCTTC. Translating it yields CASSERKGINGYTF.

Of note for this clone: A read error may produce the germline difference seen at one junction end. V usage is TRBV7-2 and J usage is TRBJ2-3; unclear D gene. The length of the CDR3 is 13 residues. Germline V lookup: CDR1 SGHTA, CDR2 FQGNSA. CDR3 DNA sequence: TGTGCCAGCAGTTTAGGGCTCACAGATACGCAGTATTTT. Protein product: CASSLGLTDTQYF.

The rearrangement links TRBV7-3 to TRBJ2-1; 9 bases align to TRBD2. Germline values: CDR1 SGHTA, CDR2 FQGTGA. V trimming: 4 bases; J trimming: 6 bases; junction bases outside the gene matches: 10. This CDR3 contains 16 residues. The CDR3 sequence: CASSSDVAGEGNEQFF. In nucleotides, the CDR3 is TGTGCCAGCAGCTCCGACGTAGCGGGGGAGGGCAATGAGCAGTTCTTC.

This clone was counted only a few times. The chain is built from TRBV28 and TRBJ2-7; 8 bases line up with TRBD2. The CDR3 covers 13 residues. Germline V gives CDR1 MDHEN, CDR2 SYDVKM. J lost 6 bases, V lost 7 bases, and 8 bases had no gene match. The CDR3 nucleotides are TGTGCCAGCAATATAGACAGCGGGGGCGAGCAGTACTTC. Translating it yields CASNIDSGGEQYF.

The chain is built from TRBV7-2 and TRBJ1-5; perhaps TRBD1 as D (6 bases). Germline loops: CDR1 SGHTA, CDR2 FQGNSA. The ends were cut back, 2 bases at V and 0 bases at J, with 14 bases in the middle. This CDR3 contains 17 residues. In DNA, the CDR3 is TGTGCCAGCAGCTTACGGACAGCGGTATATAGCAATCAGCCCCAGCATTTT. Its translation is CASSLRTAVYSNQPQHF.

The chain carries TRBV7-9 and TRBJ1-2; weak D call: TRBD1 (6 bases). CDR1 and CDR2 from the germline V gene are SEHNR and FQNEAQ (reference sequence). The CDR3 runs 14 residues. Trimming took off 1 base at V and 7 bases at J, with 13 bases between the two ends. For the CDR3, the DNA is TGTGCCAGCAGCTTAGGATCAGGGGCTTCTGGCTACACCTTC. Residues: CASSLGSGASGYTF.

CDR3 sequence: CASSLGTGANYEQYV. CDR3 bases: TGCGCCAGCAGTTTGGGGACAGGGGCGAACTACGAGCAGTACGTC. The genes are TRBV5-1 and TRBJ2-7; TRBD1 matches 10 bases. This CDR3 has 15 amino acids. Germline CDR1 and CDR2: SGHRS and YFSETQ.

V is TRBV6-1 and J is TRBJ2-7, with 12 positions matching TRBD2. Germline V CDR1 and CDR2: MNHNS, SASEGT. V dropped 6 bases and J dropped 2; count of bases not matched to a gene: 2. This CDR3 is 14 amino acids long. The CDR3 here is CASRRLAGAYEQYF. CDR3 in DNA: TGTGCCAGCAGGAGACTAGCGGGGGCCTACGAGCAGTACTTC.

V and J are TRBV6-5 and TRBJ2-2; 8 nucleotides line up with TRBD1. This CDR3 is built from 14 residues. V lost 5 bases to trimming and J lost 6 bases; unmatched junction nucleotides: 5. The germline V gene has CDR1 MNHEY and CDR2 SVGAGI. CDR3 sequence: CASSTETGAGELFF. The CDR3, as DNA: TGTGCCAGCAGTACCGAGACAGGGGCCGGGGAGCTGTTTTTT.

The V call is TRBV7-9, the J call TRBJ2-6; no clear D gene. V dropped 2 bases and J dropped 0 bases, with 11 bases sitting between them. This CDR3 spans 17 amino acids. Germline lookup yields CDR1 SEHNR and CDR2 FQNEAQ (reference sequence). CDR3 nucleotide sequence: TGTGCCAGCAGCTTAATAGGCGGCTCCTCTGGGGCCAACGTCCTGACTTTC. Translating gives CASSLIGGSSGANVLTF.

CDR3 bases: TGTGCCAGCACCATTGGAAGCGGGGGGCTCCGGGATACGCAGTATTTT. Translated, it gives CASTIGSGGLRDTQYF. The rearrangement uses TRBV9 and TRBJ2-3; 9 bases are shared with TRBD2. J was trimmed by 6 bases and V by 6 bases; bases with no gene match: 14. The CDR3 runs 16 residues. Looked up from germline, CDR1 is SGDLS and CDR2 is YYNGEE.

The gene calls are TRBV6-6 and TRBJ1-2; D call uncertain. This CDR3 is built from 15 residues. Germline V gives CDR1 MNHNY, CDR2 SVGAGI (reference sequence). V gave up 4 bases and J gave up 1 base, with 13 bases separating them. CDR3 sequence reads: CASSSLLQLNYGYTF. The CDR3 DNA follows: TGTGCCAGCAGTTCCCTGTTACAGCTTAACTATGGCTACACCTTC.

J is TRBJ2-1 and V is TRBV6-5; TRBD1 matches at 7 bases. CDR1 and CDR2 (germline): MNHEY, SVGAGI. The trim removed 5 bases at V and 6 bases at J, leaving 10 bases unmatched. CDR3 length equals 15 residues. The CDR3 DNA reads TGTGCCAGCAGTCCTCCGACAGGGATCGGCAATGAGCAGTTCTTC. As protein: CASSPPTGIGNEQFF.

CDR3 amino acids: CASAPGGEEQYF. The CDR3 bases are TGTGCCAGCGCACCGGGAGGAGAGGAGCAGTACTTC. This sequence joins TRBV11-2 and TRBJ2-7, with TRBD2 matching over 7 bases. Trimming removed 8 bases from V and 7 bases from J; junction bases left unmatched: 8. The V gene's germline CDR1 is SGHAT and CDR2 FQNNGV. This CDR3 comprises 12 residues.

This chain connects TRBV9 to TRBJ2-1; 9 nucleotides match TRBD2. There are 15 residues in the CDR3. Trimming at V came to 1 base and at J to 7 bases, leaving 6 bases not matched to a gene. Germline V gives CDR1 SGDLS, CDR2 YYNGEE. CDR3 amino acids: CASSVMSGGTNEQFF. The CDR3 nucleotides are TGTGCCAGCAGCGTAATGAGCGGGGGGACTAATGAGCAGTTCTTC.

This clone was counted once. The rearrangement joins TRBV10-1 to TRBJ2-5; D gene unclear. The ends were cut back, 2 bases at V and 3 bases at J, with 4 bases in the middle. The CDR3 runs 12 residues. CDR1 is WNHNN and CDR2 is SYGVQD in the germline V gene (reference sequence). The CDR3 spells CASSELKETQYF. The DNA for the CDR3 is TGCGCCAGCAGTGAGCTGAAAGAGACCCAGTACTTC.